One and the same sample provided the 23 T cell receptor beta chains below, sequenced in a study of CD8+CD57+ T cells in acquired aplastic anemia (dated by TCRdb to the late 2010s). This sample was sequenced with an Illumina HiSeq 2000. Genomic DNA served as template for TCR beta VDJ combination and CDR3 sequence profiling. TCRdb reprocessed the public reads (quality trimming at Q25 with fastp, clone calling with MiXCR) and kept in-frame beta chains. A single entry per CDR3 protein holds the most common genes and DNA from its merged rows. The sample table records over 40,000 distinct CDR3 sequences; around 70% of these occur just once. The top ten clones comprise less than 40% of the sample. The specimen was sorted CD4+, CD8+, or CD8+CD57+ T cells (not recorded which) from PBMCs. Receptors were obtained from a human donor in good health, serving as a control.

This clonotype was observed a few times. This rearrangement joins TRBV15 to TRBJ2-5; D is perhaps TRBD1 (6 bases). Looked up from germline, CDR1 is LNHNV and CDR2 is YYDKDF (reference sequence). This CDR3 contains 13 residues. With 3 bases removed from V and 3 bases from J, the gap between germline ends came to 8 bases. In DNA, the CDR3 is TGTGCCACCAGCAGGAACAGGGAAGAGACCCAGTACTTC. The encoded protein is CATSRNREETQYF.

The V gene is TRBV12-3 or TRBV12-4, the J gene TRBJ2-5; D not resolved. The V end was cut by 2 bases, the J end by 4 bases, with 2 bases between. The CDR3 length is 11 residues. CDR3 sequence reads: CASSLSETQYF. The CDR3 nucleotides read TGTGCCAGCAGTTTATCAGAGACCCAGTACTTC.

The chain uses TRBV7-6 and TRBJ2-7, with unresolved D. Germline values: CDR1 SGHVS, CDR2 FNYEAQ. V was cut by 0 bases and J by 3 bases, with 9 bases left in between. The CDR3 runs to 14 residues. The CDR3 DNA sequence: TGTGCCAGCAGCTTAGCACGCAGTAACTACGAGCAGTACTTC. Protein product: CASSLARSNYEQYF.

V and J are TRBV15 and TRBJ2-5, with 8 nucleotides matching TRBD2. The germline gives CDR1 LNHNV, CDR2 YYDKDF (reference sequence). The CDR3 is made up of 14 amino acids. The trim removed 9 bases at V and 5 bases at J, leaving 11 bases unmatched. CDR3 loop: CATRTSQEYETQYF. For the CDR3, the DNA is TGTGCCACTCGGACTAGCCAAGAATACGAGACCCAGTACTTC.

The chain uses TRBV20-1 and TRBJ2-7; 9 bases are a match to TRBD1. V was pared by 6 bases and J by 5 bases, with 14 bases of the junction left unmatched. CDR1 is DFQATT, CDR2 SNEGSKA, per germline (reference sequence). The CDR3 sequence is 15 residues long. CDR3 bases: TGCAGTGCCGCCCCGGTGGGGACAGGGATGCACGAGCAGTACTTC. Residues: CSAAPVGTGMHEQYF.

The J gene is TRBJ1-2, the V gene TRBV2; the match to TRBD1 covers 7 bases. CDR3 length: 12 amino acids. J was trimmed by 3 bases and V by 9 bases; bases with no gene match: 4. The V gene's germline CDR1 is SNHLY and CDR2 FYNNEI. CDR3 amino acids: CASRDSYYGYTF. CDR3 coding DNA: TGTGCCAGTCGGGACAGCTACTATGGCTACACCTTC.

Written as DNA, the CDR3 is TGTGCCAGCAGTGCTGACAGTCATCGCGAGCAGTACTTC. Its protein is CASSADSHREQYF. This chain uses TRBV9 with TRBJ2-7, with D perhaps matching TRBD1 (5 bases). This CDR3 has 13 amino acids. With 5 bases removed from V and 6 bases from J, the gap between germline ends came to 15 bases. The germline CDR1 and CDR2 sequences are SGDLS and YYNGEE.

This clonotype was found many times. The rearrangement links TRBV30 to TRBJ2-2; D uncertain. The V end was cut by 3 bases, the J end by 2 bases, with 4 bases between. The CDR3 loop spans 12 amino acids. Germline CDR1 and CDR2: GTSNPN and SVGIG (reference sequence). The chain's CDR3 is CAWSPNTGELFF. As DNA, the CDR3 is TGTGCCTGGAGCCCTAACACCGGGGAGCTGTTTTTT. Full variable domain (remainder filled in from reference TRBV30 and TRBJ2-2): SQTIHQWPATLVQPVGSPLSLECTVEGTSNPNLYWYRQAAGRGLQLLFYSVGIGQISSEVPQNLSASRPQDRQFILSSKKLLLSDSGFYLCAWSPNTGELFFGEGSRLTVL.

The chain links TRBV7-9 to TRBJ2-3; D is ambiguous. Germline-derived CDR1 and CDR2 are SEHNR and FQNEAQ (reference sequence). The V end lost 1 base, the J end lost 7 bases, and 0 bases lay between the germline ends. The CDR3 loop spans 10 amino acids. CDR3 bases: TGTGCCAGCAGCTTAGATACGCAGTATTTT. It yields the protein CASSLDTQYF.

This clonotype has only one observation. This chain connects TRBV20-1 to TRBJ1-2, with D perhaps matching TRBD1 (5 bases). The V end was cut by 6 bases, the J end by 10 bases, with 24 bases between. This CDR3 is built from 14 residues. Germline V gene lookup returns CDR1 DFQATT and CDR2 SNEGSKA (reference sequence). The DNA for the CDR3 is TGCAGTGCGGACCGACCGTCGGCAGGGCTCGACTACACCTTC. Amino acid sequence: CSADRPSAGLDYTF.

The chain is built from TRBV11-2 and TRBJ2-3; possibly TRBD2 for D (5 bases). Deletions cut 4 bases from V and 5 bases from J, with 16 bases between. CDR3 length: 15 amino acids. The germline gives CDR1 SGHAT, CDR2 FQNNGV. In DNA form, the CDR3 reads TGTGCCAGCAGCTCGAGAGGGCCAATCCGAGATACGCAGTATTTT. It translates to CASSSRGPIRDTQYF. The entire variable domain, with the rest obtained from reference TRBV11-2 and TRBJ2-3, is as follows: EAGVAQSPRYKIIEKRQSVAFWCNPISGHATLYWYQQILGQGPKLLIQFQNNGVVDDSQLPKDRFSAERLKGVDSTLKIQPAKLEDSAVYLCASSSRGPIRDTQYFGPGTRLTVL.

In its sample, this clonotype was seen once. The V gene is TRBV10-3, the J gene TRBJ1-4, with TRBD1 as a possible D gene (6 bases). This CDR3 comprises 13 residues. V was cut by 7 bases and J by 7 bases, with 13 bases left in between. Germline lookup yields CDR1 ENHRY and CDR2 SYGVKD. The CDR3 nucleotides read TGTGCCATCAATAACAGGGTGGGTGAAAAACTGTTTTTT. Translating it yields CAINNRVGEKLFF.

The chain is built from TRBV7-2 and TRBJ2-5; D remains ambiguous. The CDR3 is made up of 12 amino acids. Looked up from germline, CDR1 is SGHTA and CDR2 is FQGNSA. V was trimmed by 4 bases and J by 7 bases, leaving 10 bases between them. Written as DNA, the CDR3 is TGTGCCAGCAGCTCCGGTCAAAGGACCCAGTACTTC. Its translation is CASSSGQRTQYF.

This chain uses TRBV2 with TRBJ1-5; D is unresolved. From germline, CDR1 is SNHLY and CDR2 FYNNEI. The CDR3 covers 12 residues. V gave up 6 bases and J gave up 4 bases, with 7 bases separating them. The CDR3 sequence: CASRTANQPQHF. Here the CDR3 DNA reads TGTGCCAGCAGAACGGCGAATCAGCCCCAGCATTTT.

This clonotype appeared many times. The chain couples TRBV7-8 to TRBJ1-3; D not certain. From germline, CDR1 is SGHVS and CDR2 FQNEAQ. The CDR3 has 14 residues. Trimming left V 5 bases short and J 1 base short, with 9 bases between. The CDR3 DNA reads TGTGCCAGCAGCCCTAGAGAGTCTGGAAACACCATATATTTT. Protein product: CASSPRESGNTIYF. The whole variable domain, filled in from reference TRBV7-8 and TRBJ1-3, reads GAGVSQSPRYKVAKRGQDVALRCDPISGHVSLFWYQQALGQGPEFLTYFQNEAQLDKSGLPSDRFFAERPEGSVSTLKIQRTQQEDSAVYLCASSPRESGNTIYFGEGSWLTVV.

The rearrangement uses TRBV7-2 and TRBJ2-2; 14 bases agree with TRBD2. The V gene end was trimmed by 3 bases and the J gene end by 6 bases; junction bases not matched to a gene: 0. The CDR3 runs 15 residues. Germline CDR1 SGHTA, CDR2 FQGNSA. The CDR3 protein is CASSLGLAGAGELFF. DNA of the CDR3: TGTGCCAGCAGCTTGGGACTAGCGGGAGCCGGGGAGCTGTTTTTT.

In its sample, this clonotype is medium-sized. V gene TRBV29-1 combines with J gene TRBJ2-7; D unresolved. This CDR3 spans 14 amino acids. V was pared by 2 bases and J by 3 bases, with 14 bases between. The V gene's germline CDR1 is SQVTM and CDR2 ANQGSEA. CDR3 nucleotides: TGCAGCGTTGAACTTTCGGAGCTCAACTACGAGCAGTACTTC. This codes for CSVELSELNYEQYF.

The rearrangement links TRBV10-3 to TRBJ2-1, with TRBD1 matching 10 bases. CDR1 ENHRY and CDR2 SYGVKD come from the germline V gene. Trimming took 2 bases from V and 7 from J; bases not matched to a gene: 5. The CDR3 extends over 15 amino acids. For the CDR3, the DNA is TGTGCCATCAGTGAGGCGGGACAGGGGAGAAATGAGCAGTTCTTC. It translates to CAISEAGQGRNEQFF.

The chain is built from TRBV19 and TRBJ1-1; the D is unclear. Germline values: CDR1 LNHDA, CDR2 SQIVND (reference sequence). This CDR3 is 16 amino acids long. V lost 2 bases and J lost 3, with 16 bases in between. DNA of the CDR3: TGTGCCAGTAGTATAAGGGAGGGAACGGGTTACACTGAAGCTTTCTTT. It translates to CASSIREGTGYTEAFF.

J is TRBJ2-3 and V is TRBV12-3 or TRBV12-4; 9 bases align to TRBD1. There are 15 residues in the CDR3. The V segment lost 4 bases and the J segment 1 base; nucleotides outside the gene matches: 3. The CDR3 reads CASSYRTGGTDTQYF. The CDR3 coding sequence is TGTGCCAGCAGTTACCGGACAGGGGGCACAGATACGCAGTATTTT.

The sample holds a few counts of this clonotype. The CDR3 DNA follows: TGTGCCAGCAGCTTAGAGCGGAACTACGAGCAGTACTTC. This encodes CASSLERNYEQYF. This rearrangement joins TRBV7-9 to TRBJ2-7; D is possibly TRBD2 (5 bases). The CDR3 is 13 amino acids. V lost 1 base to trimming and J lost 3 bases, with 7 bases between them. CDR1 is SEHNR, CDR2 FQNEAQ, per germline (reference sequence). The entire variable domain, with the rest obtained from reference TRBV7-9 and TRBJ2-7, is as follows: DTGVSQNPRHKITKRGQNVTFRCDPISEHNRLYWYRQTLGQGPEFLTYFQNEAQLEKSRLLSDRFSAERPKGSFSTLEIQRTEQGDSAMYLCASSLERNYEQYFGPGTRLTVT.

The CDR3 sequence: CSARGVGGDYGYTF. CDR3 coding DNA: TGCAGTGCTAGAGGCGTCGGCGGCGACTATGGCTACACCTTC. The chain employs TRBV20-1 and TRBJ1-2; D not certain. V was trimmed by 1 base and J by 3 bases, leaving 12 bases between them. This CDR3 region has 14 residues. Germline-derived CDR1 and CDR2 are DFQATT and SNEGSKA (reference sequence).

V and J are TRBV9 and TRBJ2-7, with D maybe TRBD2 (7 bases). With 0 bases removed from V and 3 bases from J, the gap between germline ends came to 19 bases. Germline V gene sequence: CDR1 SGDLS, CDR2 YYNGEE. The CDR3 is 17 residues long. The CDR3 coding sequence is TGTGCCAGCAGCGTAGCTCCTCGCGGGGGCTCTCACTACGAGCAGTACTTC. Translation gives CASSVAPRGGSHYEQYF.